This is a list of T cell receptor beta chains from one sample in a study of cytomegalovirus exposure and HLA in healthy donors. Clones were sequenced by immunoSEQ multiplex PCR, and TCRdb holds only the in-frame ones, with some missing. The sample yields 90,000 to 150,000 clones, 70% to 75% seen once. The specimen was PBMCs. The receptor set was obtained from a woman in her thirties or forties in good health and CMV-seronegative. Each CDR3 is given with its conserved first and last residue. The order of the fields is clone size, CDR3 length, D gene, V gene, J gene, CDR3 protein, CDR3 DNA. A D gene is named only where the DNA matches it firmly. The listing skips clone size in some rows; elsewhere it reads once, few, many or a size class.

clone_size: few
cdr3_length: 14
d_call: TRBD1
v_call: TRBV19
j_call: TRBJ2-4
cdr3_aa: CASSSTGVVDIQYF
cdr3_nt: TGTGCCAGTAGTTCTACAGGGGTTGTGGACATTCAGTACTTC

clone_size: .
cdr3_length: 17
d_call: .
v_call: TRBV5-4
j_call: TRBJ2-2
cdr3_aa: CASSLGGSVLQAGELFF
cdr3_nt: TGTGCCAGCAGCTTGGGAGGAAGCGTTCTTCAAGCCGGGGAGCTGTTTTTT

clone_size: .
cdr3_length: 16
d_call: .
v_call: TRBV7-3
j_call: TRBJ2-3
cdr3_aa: CASSTRVGGPTHTQYF
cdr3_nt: TGTGCCAGCAGCACAAGAGTGGGAGGTCCTACACATACGCAGTATTTT

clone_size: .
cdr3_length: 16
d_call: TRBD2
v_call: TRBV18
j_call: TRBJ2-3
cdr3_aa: CASSRESGRATDTQYF
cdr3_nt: TGTGCCAGCTCACGCGAAAGCGGGAGGGCGACAGATACGCAGTATTTT

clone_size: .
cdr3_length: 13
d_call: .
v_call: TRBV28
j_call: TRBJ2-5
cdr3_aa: CASSPESKETQYF
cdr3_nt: TGTGCCAGCAGTCCCGAGAGTAAGGAGACCCAGTACTTC

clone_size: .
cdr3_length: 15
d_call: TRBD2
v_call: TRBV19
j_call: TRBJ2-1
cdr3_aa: CASSQFGGGPLEQFF
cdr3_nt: TGTGCCAGTAGTCAGTTCGGGGGGGGGCCTCTCGAGCAGTTCTTC

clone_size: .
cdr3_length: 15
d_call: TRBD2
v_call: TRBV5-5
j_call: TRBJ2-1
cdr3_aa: CASSLLAGSYNEQFF
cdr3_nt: TGTGCCAGCAGCTTGCTAGCGGGAAGCTACAATGAGCAGTTCTTC

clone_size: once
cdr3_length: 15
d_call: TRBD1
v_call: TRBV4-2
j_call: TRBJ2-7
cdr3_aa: CASSPMTGTSGEQYF
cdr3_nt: TGTGCCAGCAGCCCAATGACAGGGACCTCGGGGGAGCAGTACTTC

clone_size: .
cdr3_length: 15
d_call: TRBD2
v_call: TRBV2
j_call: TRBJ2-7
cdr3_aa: CASRPGLAASYEQYF
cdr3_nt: TGTGCCAGCAGACCCGGACTAGCGGCCTCCTACGAGCAGTACTTC

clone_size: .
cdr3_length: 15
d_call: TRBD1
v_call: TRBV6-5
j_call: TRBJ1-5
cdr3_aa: CASSYSYRGHQPRHF
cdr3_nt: TGTGCCAGCAGTTACTCTTACAGGGGCCATCAGCCCCGGCATTTT

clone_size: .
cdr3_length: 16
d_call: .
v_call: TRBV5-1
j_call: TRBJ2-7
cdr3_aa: CASSWRQSRTDYEQYF
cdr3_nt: TGCGCCAGCAGTTGGAGACAGTCAAGGACCGACTACGAGCAGTACTTC

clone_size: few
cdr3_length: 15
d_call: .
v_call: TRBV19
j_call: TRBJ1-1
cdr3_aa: CASSIFSGGNTEAFF
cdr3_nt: TGTGCCAGTAGTATTTTCTCAGGTGGGAACACTGAAGCTTTCTTT

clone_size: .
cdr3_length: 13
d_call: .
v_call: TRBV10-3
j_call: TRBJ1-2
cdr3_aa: CAISESINYGYTF
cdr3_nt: TGTGCCATCAGTGAGTCAATAAACTATGGCTACACCTTC

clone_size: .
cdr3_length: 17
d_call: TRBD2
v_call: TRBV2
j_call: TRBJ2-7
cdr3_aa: CASSETGLAGDSYEQYF
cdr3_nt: TGTGCCAGCAGTGAAACGGGACTAGCGGGAGACTCCTACGAGCAGTACTTC

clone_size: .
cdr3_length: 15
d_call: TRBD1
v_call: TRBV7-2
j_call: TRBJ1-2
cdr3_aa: CASSSRIIGQGGYTF
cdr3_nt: TGTGCCAGCAGCTCACGGATTATTGGACAGGGCGGCTACACCTTC

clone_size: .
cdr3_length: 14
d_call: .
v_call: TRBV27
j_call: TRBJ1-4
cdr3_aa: CASSLRGSNEKLFF
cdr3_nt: TGTGCCAGCAGTTTGCGGGGTTCTAATGAAAAACTGTTTTTT

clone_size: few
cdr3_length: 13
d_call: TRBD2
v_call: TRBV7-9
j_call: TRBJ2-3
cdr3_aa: CASSLTAGGPQYF
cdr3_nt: TGTGCCAGCAGCTTAACGGCGGGAGGGCCGCAGTATTTT

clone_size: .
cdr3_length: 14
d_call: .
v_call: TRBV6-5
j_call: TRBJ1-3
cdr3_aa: CASSYALGGYTIYF
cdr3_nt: TGTGCCAGCAGTTATGCCCTTGGCGGTTACACCATATATTTT

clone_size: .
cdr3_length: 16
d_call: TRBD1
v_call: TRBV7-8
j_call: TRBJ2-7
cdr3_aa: CASSHPGQGRTYEQYF
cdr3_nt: TGTGCCAGCAGCCACCCGGGACAGGGTAGGACCTACGAGCAGTACTTC

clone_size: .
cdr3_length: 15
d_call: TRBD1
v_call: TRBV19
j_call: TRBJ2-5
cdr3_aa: CASSTAIGTATSQYF
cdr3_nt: TGTGCCAGTAGTACAGCCATCGGGACAGCGACATCCCAGTACTTC

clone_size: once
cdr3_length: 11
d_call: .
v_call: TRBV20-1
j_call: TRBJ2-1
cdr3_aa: CSARDYNEQFF
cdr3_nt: TGCAGTGCCCGGGACTACAATGAGCAGTTCTTC

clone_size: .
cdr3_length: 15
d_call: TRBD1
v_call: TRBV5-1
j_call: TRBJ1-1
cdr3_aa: CASSLGRDRVTEAFF
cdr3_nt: TGCGCCAGCAGCTTGGGCAGGGACAGGGTTACTGAAGCTTTCTTT

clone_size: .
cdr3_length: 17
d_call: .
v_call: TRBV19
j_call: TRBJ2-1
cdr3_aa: CASSILSAYLSYNEQFF
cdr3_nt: TGTGCCAGTAGTATTCTCAGCGCGTACCTCTCCTACAATGAGCAGTTCTTC

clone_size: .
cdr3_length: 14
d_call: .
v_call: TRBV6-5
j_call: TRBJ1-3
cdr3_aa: CASSLRGAGNTIYF
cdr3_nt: TGTGCCAGCAGTCTCCGCGGGGCTGGAAACACCATATATTTT

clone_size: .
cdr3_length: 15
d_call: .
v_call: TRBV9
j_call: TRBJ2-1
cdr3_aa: CASSPPGTDYNEQFF
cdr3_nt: TGTGCCAGCAGCCCCCCCGGGACTGATTACAATGAGCAGTTCTTC

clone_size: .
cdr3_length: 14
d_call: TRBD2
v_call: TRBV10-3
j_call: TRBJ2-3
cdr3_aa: CATEGRAADDTQYF
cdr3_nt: TGTGCCACCGAGGGGAGGGCGGCCGATGATACGCAGTATTTT

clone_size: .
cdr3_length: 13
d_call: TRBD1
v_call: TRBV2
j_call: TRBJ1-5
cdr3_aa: CAGGQGAVQPQHF
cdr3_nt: TGTGCCGGGGGACAGGGGGCTGTTCAGCCCCAGCATTTT

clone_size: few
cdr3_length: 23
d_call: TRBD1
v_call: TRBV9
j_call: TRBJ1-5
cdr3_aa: CAIPPSVTGGLSGLNYSNQPQHF
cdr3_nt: TGTGCCATCCCACCGAGCGTAACAGGGGGCCTGTCCGGCCTCAATTATAGCAATCAGCCCCAGCATTTT

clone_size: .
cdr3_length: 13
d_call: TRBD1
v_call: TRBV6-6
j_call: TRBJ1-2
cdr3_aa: CASSYSLTGFEIF
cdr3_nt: TGTGCCAGCAGTTACTCCCTGACAGGGTTCGAAATCTTC

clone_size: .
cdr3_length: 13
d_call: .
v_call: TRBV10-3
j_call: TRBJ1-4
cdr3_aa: CAIRRGEAEKLFF
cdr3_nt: TGTGCCATCCGCCGGGGGGAAGCTGAAAAACTGTTTTTT

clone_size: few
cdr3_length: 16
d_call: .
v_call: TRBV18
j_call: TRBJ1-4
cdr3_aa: CASSATSGGANEKLFF
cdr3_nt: TGTGCCAGCTCAGCCACGTCGGGGGGGGCTAATGAAAAACTGTTTTTT

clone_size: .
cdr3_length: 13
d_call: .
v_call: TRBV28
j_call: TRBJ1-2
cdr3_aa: CASSLTRDYGYTF
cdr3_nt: TGTGCCAGCAGCCTTACGCGGGACTATGGCTACACCTTC

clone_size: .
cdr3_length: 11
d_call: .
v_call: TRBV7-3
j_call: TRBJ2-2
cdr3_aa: CASTSGGELFF
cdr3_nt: TGTGCCAGCACCTCGGGCGGGGAGCTGTTTTTT

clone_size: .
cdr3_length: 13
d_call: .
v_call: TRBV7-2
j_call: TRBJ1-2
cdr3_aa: CASSLYAGTGYTF
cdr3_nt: TGTGCCAGCAGCTTATATGCGGGGACTGGCTACACCTTC

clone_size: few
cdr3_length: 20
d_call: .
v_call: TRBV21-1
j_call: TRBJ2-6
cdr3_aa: CASSKEGKRARRSGANVLTF
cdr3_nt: TGTGCCAGCAGCAAAGAGGGAAAGAGGGCCCGCCGCTCTGGGGCCAACGTCCTGACTTTC

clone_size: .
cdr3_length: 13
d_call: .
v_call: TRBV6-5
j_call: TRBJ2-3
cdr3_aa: CASSLESRSTQYF
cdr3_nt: TGTGCCAGCAGCTTAGAGTCGAGGAGTACGCAGTATTTT

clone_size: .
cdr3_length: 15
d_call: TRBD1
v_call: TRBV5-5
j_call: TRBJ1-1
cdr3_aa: CASSLSGTGSPEAFF
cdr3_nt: TGTGCCAGCAGCTTATCCGGGACAGGGAGCCCTGAAGCTTTCTTT

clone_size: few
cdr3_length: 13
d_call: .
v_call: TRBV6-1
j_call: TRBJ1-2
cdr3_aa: CASSFGQNYGYTF
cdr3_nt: TGTGCCAGCAGTTTTGGACAGAACTATGGCTACACCTTC

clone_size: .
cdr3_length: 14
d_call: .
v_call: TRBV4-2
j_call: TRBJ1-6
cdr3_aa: CASTYEERNSPLHF
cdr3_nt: TGTGCCAGCACCTACGAAGAACGGAATTCACCCCTCCACTTT

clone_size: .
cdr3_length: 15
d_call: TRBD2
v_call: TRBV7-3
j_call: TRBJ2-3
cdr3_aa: CASGRGGGGPDTQYF
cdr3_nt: TGTGCCAGCGGTCGAGGCGGGGGAGGACCAGATACGCAGTATTTT

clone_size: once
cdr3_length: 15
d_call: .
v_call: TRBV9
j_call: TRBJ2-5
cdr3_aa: CASSVAGVEVETQYF
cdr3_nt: TGTGCCAGCAGCGTAGCGGGAGTTGAGGTAGAGACCCAGTACTTC

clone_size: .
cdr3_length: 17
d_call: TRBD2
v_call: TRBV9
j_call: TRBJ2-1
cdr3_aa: CASSVGTLAEIYNEQFF
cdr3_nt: TGTGCCAGCAGCGTAGGGACTCTAGCGGAGATATACAATGAGCAGTTCTTC

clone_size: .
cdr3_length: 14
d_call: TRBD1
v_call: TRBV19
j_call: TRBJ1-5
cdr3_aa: CASSTQGMGQPQHF
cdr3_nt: TGTGCCAGTAGTACACAGGGGATGGGTCAGCCCCAGCATTTT

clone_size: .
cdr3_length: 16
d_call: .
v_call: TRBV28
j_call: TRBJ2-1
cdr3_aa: CASSILGLGSYNEQFF
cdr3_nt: TGTGCCAGCAGTATCCTAGGTCTCGGCTCCTACAATGAGCAGTTCTTC

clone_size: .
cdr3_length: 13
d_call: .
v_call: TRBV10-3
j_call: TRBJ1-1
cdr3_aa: CAISGTSNTEAFF
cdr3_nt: TGTGCCATCAGTGGGACATCGAACACTGAAGCTTTCTTT

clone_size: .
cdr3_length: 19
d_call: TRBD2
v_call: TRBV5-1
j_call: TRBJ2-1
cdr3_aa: CASSLGRGLAGSSYNEQFF
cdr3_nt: TGCGCCAGCAGCCTAGGTAGGGGACTAGCGGGGAGCTCCTACAATGAGCAGTTCTTC